These 18 T cell receptor beta chains were sequenced from one sample in a study of monozygotic twins with inflammatory bowel disease. TCRdb reprocessed the 5' RACE reads and reports one entry per CDR3 protein, with no DNA. The specimen's table records fewer than 400,000 distinct CDR3 sequences. Sequences were obtained from blood. All receptors derive from a human donor with ulcerative colitis or Crohn's disease, or a healthy co-twin of an affected twin (not recorded which).

The rearrangement uses TRBV27 and TRBJ2-1; TCRdb reports TRBD2, a call that lacks DNA to check it against. There are 16 residues in the CDR3. Germline loops: CDR1 MNHEY, CDR2 SMNVEV (reference sequence). The CDR3 is CASSLFSGGAYNEQFF.

The V call is TRBV24-1, the J call TRBJ2-6. From germline, CDR1 is KGHDR and CDR2 SFDVKD. This CDR3 comprises 16 residues. The CDR3 here is CATSDLSAPGANVLTF.

The rearrangement links TRBV2 to TRBJ2-7. CDR3 length equals 15 residues. CDR1 SNHLY and CDR2 FYNNEI come from the germline V gene. CDR3 sequence: CATKVYTGSSYEQYF.

The rearrangement uses TRBV5-1 and TRBJ2-1; TCRdb proposes TRBD2, but this gene call is untestable without DNA. Germline V CDR1 and CDR2: SGHRS, YFSETQ. The CDR3 runs 16 residues. The CDR3 sequence is CASSLASGGPLNEQFF.

The chain joins TRBV6-2 or TRBV6-3 to TRBJ2-3; the D gene TCRdb calls, TRBD1, cannot be checked with no DNA. Germline-derived CDR1 and CDR2 are MNHEY and SVGEGT. The CDR3 loop spans 18 amino acids. The CDR3 spells CASSDRGSGQGLQYTQYF.

The gene calls are TRBV28 and TRBJ2-1. The CDR3 is 12 amino acids. The germline CDR1 and CDR2 sequences are MDHEN and SYDVKM. The CDR3: CASRVSYNEQFF. Variable domain in full (rest from reference TRBV28 and TRBJ2-1): DVKVTQSSRYLVKRTGEKVFLECVQDMDHENMFWYRQDPGLGLRLIYFSYDVKMKEKGDIPEGYSVSREKKERFSLILESASTNQTSMYLCASRVSYNEQFFGPGTRLTVL.

The rearrangement links TRBV6-5 to TRBJ1-6. The CDR3 consists of 15 residues. Germline lookup yields CDR1 MNHEY and CDR2 SVGAGI. CDR3 residues: CASSYVAGKDSPLHF.

The chain couples TRBV3-1 to TRBJ2-2. CDR1 is LGHDT and CDR2 is YNNKEL in the germline V gene (reference sequence). This CDR3 spans 14 amino acids. The CDR3 sequence: CASSQIRRAGELFF.

V is TRBV18 and J is TRBJ2-7. CDR3 length: 16 residues. Germline lookup yields CDR1 KGHSH and CDR2 LQKENI. CDR3 residues: CASSQPGLASSYEQYF.

The chain has TRBV7-6 and TRBJ2-2. The CDR3 spans 12 residues. Looked up from germline, CDR1 is SGHVS and CDR2 is FNYEAQ. CDR3 loop: CASSLTTGELLF.

V and J are TRBV6-1 and TRBJ1-4; no DNA is available, so the TRBD1 call from TCRdb remains unchecked. Looked up from germline, CDR1 is MNHNS and CDR2 is SASEGT. The CDR3 loop spans 16 amino acids. CDR3 sequence reads: CASSGPGFEGAGKLFF.

This chain links TRBV10-3 with TRBJ2-5; TCRdb gives TRBD1 as the D gene, but with no DNA this cannot be confirmed. The CDR3 is 14 amino acids. The germline gives CDR1 ENHRY, CDR2 SYGVKD. The CDR3: CAIADRTGGETQYF.

The chain links TRBV29-1 to TRBJ2-3. Germline V gene lookup returns CDR1 SQVTM and CDR2 ANQGSEA. The CDR3 sequence is 11 residues long. This CDR3 reads CSGQVAGTQYF.

The chain's CDR3 is CASRVGGGLGETQYF. The chain carries TRBV11-2 and TRBJ2-5. The CDR3 runs to 15 residues. Per the germline V gene, CDR1 is SGHAT and CDR2 is FQNNGV.

V usage is TRBV20-1 and J usage is TRBJ2-7; TCRdb picks TRBD2, but there is no DNA to check that call. The CDR3 is 13 amino acids. Per germline, CDR1 DFQATT and CDR2 SNEGSKA (reference sequence). This CDR3 is CSAPGTSGFEQYF.

The gene calls are TRBV7-9 and TRBJ1-5. The CDR3 totals 14 residues. CDR1 is SEHNR, CDR2 FQNEAQ, per germline (reference sequence). The CDR3 sequence is CASSLGGQYQPQHF.

The chain recombines TRBV6-6 with TRBJ2-2. The CDR3 loop spans 14 amino acids. Germline CDR1 MNHNY, CDR2 SVGAGI (reference sequence). The CDR3 is CASSYDLKPGELFF.

This chain joins TRBV11-1 and TRBJ2-6; with no DNA, the TCRdb D assignment of TRBD1 cannot be verified. In germline, CDR1 is SGHAT, CDR2 FQDESV (reference sequence). The CDR3 has 18 residues. The CDR3 is CASSLSGTDSSPSHVLTF.